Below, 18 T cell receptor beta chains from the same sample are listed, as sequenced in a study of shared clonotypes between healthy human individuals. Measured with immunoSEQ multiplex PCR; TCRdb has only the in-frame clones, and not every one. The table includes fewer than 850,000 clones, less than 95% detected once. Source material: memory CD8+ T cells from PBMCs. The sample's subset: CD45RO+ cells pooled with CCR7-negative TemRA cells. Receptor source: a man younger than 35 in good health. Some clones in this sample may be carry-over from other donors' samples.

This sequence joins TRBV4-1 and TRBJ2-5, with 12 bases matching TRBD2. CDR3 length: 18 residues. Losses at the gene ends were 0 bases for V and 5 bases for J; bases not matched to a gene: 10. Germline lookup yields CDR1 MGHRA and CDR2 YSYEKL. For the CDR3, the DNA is TGCGCCAGCAGCCAAGAAGGGCCCCTAGCGGGAGGGTTGGAGACCCAGTACTTC. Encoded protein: CASSQEGPLAGGLETQYF.

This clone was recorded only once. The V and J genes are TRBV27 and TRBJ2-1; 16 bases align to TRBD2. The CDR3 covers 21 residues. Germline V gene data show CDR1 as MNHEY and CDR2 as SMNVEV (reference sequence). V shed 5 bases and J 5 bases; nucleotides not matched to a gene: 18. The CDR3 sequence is CASSPYPGTSGRDITHNEQFF. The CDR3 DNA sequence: TGTGCCAGCAGTCCTTACCCCGGGACTAGCGGGAGGGATATTACCCACAATGAGCAGTTCTTC.

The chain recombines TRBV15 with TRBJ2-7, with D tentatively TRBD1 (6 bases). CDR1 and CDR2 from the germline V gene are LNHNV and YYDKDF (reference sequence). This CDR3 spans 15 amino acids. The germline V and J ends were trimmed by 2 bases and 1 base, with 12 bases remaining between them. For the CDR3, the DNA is TGTGCCACCAGCAGAAGCAGGGGTAGGTCCTACGAGCAGTACTTC. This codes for CATSRSRGRSYEQYF.

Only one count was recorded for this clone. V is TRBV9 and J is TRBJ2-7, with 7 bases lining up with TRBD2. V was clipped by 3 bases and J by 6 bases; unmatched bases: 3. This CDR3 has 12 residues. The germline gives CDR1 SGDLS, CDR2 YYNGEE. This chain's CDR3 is CASSGSGGEQYF. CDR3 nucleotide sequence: TGTGCCAGCAGCGGCTCGGGAGGCGAGCAGTACTTC.

CDR3 loop: CASSLEAGVRQTRNEQFF. Written as DNA, the CDR3 is TGTGCCAGCAGCTTAGAGGCGGGAGTACGTCAAACGCGGAATGAGCAGTTCTTC. This chain uses TRBV7-9 with TRBJ2-1; 7 nucleotides align to TRBD2. Per germline, CDR1 SEHNR and CDR2 FQNEAQ (reference sequence). This CDR3 comprises 18 residues. Germline trimming cut 1 base from V and 7 bases from J; bases unmatched to any gene: 16.

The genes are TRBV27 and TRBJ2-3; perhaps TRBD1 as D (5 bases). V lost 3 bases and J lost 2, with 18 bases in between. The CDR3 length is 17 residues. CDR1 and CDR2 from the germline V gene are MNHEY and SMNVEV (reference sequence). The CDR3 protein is CASSLVGYQGPTDTQYF. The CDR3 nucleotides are TGTGCCAGCAGTTTGGTTGGGTACCAGGGCCCCACAGATACGCAGTATTTT.

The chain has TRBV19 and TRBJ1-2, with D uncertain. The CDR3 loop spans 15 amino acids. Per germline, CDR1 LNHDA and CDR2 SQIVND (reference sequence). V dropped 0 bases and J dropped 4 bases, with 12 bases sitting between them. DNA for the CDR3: TGTGCCAGTAGTATAGATCGATCCAGGTTCTATGGCTACACCTTC. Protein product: CASSIDRSRFYGYTF.

Here the CDR3 DNA reads TGTGCCAGCAGCTTAAAGGCCCTAGCGGGCCGAGGAAATGAGCAGTTCTTC. It encodes CASSLKALAGRGNEQFF. The chain joins TRBV11-2 to TRBJ2-1; 8 nucleotides agree with TRBD2. V lost 2 bases to trimming and J lost 7 bases; unmatched junction nucleotides: 13. The germline V gene has CDR1 SGHAT and CDR2 FQNNGV. CDR3 length: 17 amino acids.

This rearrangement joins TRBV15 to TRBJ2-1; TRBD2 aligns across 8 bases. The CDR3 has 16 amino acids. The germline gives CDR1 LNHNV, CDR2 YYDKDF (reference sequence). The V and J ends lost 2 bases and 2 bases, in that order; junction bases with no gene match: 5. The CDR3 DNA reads TGTGCCACCAGCAGAACGACTAGCGAAACCTACAATGAGCAGTTCTTC. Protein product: CATSRTTSETYNEQFF.

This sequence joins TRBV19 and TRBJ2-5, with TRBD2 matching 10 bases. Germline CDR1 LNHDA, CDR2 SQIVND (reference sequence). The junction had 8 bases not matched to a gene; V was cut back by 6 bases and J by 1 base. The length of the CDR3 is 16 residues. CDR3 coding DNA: TGTGCCAGTAGGCCCGGGACTAGCGTATTCCAAGAGACCCAGTACTTC. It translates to CASRPGTSVFQETQYF.

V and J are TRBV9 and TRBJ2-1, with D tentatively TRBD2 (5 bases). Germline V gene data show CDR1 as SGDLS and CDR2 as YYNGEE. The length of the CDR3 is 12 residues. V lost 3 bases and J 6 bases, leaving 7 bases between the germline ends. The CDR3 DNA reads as TGTGCCAGCAGCGACGGGGTCAATGAGCAGTTCTTC. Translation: CASSDGVNEQFF.

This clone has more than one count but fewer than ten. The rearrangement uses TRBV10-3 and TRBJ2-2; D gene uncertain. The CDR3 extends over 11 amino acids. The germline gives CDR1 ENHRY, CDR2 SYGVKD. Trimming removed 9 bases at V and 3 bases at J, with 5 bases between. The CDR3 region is CAIADTGELFF. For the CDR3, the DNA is TGTGCCATTGCGGACACCGGGGAGCTGTTTTTT.

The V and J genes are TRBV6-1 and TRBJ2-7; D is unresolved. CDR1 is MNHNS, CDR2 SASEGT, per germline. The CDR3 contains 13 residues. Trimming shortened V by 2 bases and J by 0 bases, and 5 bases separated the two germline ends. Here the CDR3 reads CASSEYSSYEQYF. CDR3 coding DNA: TGTGCCAGCAGTGAATACAGCTCCTACGAGCAGTACTTC.

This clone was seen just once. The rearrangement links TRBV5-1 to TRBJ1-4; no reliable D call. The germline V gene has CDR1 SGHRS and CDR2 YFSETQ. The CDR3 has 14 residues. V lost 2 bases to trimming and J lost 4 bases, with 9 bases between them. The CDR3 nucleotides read TGCGCCAGCAGCTTCAACAGTATTAATGAAAAACTGTTTTTT. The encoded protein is CASSFNSINEKLFF.

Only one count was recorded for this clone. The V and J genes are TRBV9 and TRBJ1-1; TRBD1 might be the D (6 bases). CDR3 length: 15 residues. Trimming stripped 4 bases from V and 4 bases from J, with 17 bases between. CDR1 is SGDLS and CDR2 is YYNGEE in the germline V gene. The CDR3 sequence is CASSPTRGGLTEAFF. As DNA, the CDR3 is TGTGCCAGCAGCCCCACCCGTGGGGGGCTCACTGAAGCTTTCTTT. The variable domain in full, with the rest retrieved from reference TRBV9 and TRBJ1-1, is DSGVTQTPKHLITATGQRVTLRCSPRSGDLSVYWYQQSLDQGLQFLIQYYNGEERAKGNILERFSAQQFPDLHSELNLSSLELGDSALYFCASSPTRGGLTEAFFGQGTRLTVV.

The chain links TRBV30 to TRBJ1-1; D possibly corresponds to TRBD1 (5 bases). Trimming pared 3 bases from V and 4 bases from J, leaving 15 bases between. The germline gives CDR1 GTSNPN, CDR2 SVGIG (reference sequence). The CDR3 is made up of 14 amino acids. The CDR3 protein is CAWSPLRGFTEAFF. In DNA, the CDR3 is TGTGCCTGGAGCCCACTAAGGGGATTCACTGAAGCTTTCTTT.

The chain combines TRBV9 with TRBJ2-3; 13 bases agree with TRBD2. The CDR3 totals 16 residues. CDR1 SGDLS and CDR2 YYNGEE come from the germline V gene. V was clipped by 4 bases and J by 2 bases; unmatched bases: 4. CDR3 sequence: CASSSGLAGITDTQYF. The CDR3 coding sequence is TGTGCCAGCAGCTCGGGACTAGCGGGGATCACAGATACGCAGTATTTT. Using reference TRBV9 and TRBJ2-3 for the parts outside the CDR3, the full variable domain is DSGVTQTPKHLITATGQRVTLRCSPRSGDLSVYWYQQSLDQGLQFLIQYYNGEERAKGNILERFSAQQFPDLHSELNLSSLELGDSALYFCASSSGLAGITDTQYFGPGTRLTVL.

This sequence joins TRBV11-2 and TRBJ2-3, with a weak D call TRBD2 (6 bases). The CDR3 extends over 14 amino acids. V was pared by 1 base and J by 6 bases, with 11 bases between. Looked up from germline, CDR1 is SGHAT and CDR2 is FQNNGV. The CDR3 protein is CASSLGRARDTQYF. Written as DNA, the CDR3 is TGTGCCAGCAGCTTAGGGAGGGCCCGGGATACGCAGTATTTT.